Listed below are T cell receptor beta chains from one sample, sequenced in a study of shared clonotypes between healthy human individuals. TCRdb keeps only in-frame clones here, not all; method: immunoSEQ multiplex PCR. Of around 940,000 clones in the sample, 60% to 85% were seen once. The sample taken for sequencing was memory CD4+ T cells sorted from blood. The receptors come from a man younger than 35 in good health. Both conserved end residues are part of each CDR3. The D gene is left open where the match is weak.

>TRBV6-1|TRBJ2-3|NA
TGTGCCAGCAGTGAAGTCGGGGGTCTCACAGATACGCAGTATTTT
CASSEVGGLTDTQYF
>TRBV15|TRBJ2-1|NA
TGTGCCACCAGCAGAGGCCCACGCGATGAGCAGTTCTTC
CATSRGPRDEQFF
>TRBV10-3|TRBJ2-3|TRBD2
TGTGCCATCAGTGGTTTTAGTAGCGGGACCGCCCCCACAGATACGCAGTATTTT
CAISGFSSGTAPTDTQYF
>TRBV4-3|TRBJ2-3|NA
TGCGCCAGCAGCTCAGGGGTAGATACGCAGTATTTT
CASSSGVDTQYF
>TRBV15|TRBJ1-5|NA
TGTGCCACCAGCAGAGAGGTGGATGGTCAGCCCCAGCATTTT
CATSREVDGQPQHF
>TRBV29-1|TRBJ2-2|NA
TGCAGCGTTGACGGACAGTCGAACACCGGGGAGCTGTTTTTT
CSVDGQSNTGELFF
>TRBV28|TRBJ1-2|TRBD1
TGTGCCAGCAGAAAAATCGGACAGGCCTATGGCTACACCTTC
CASRKIGQAYGYTF
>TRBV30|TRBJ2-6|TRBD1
TGTGCCTGGAGGCGGGACAGGGCCCGCTCTGGGGCCAACGTCCTGACTTTC
CAWRRDRARSGANVLTF
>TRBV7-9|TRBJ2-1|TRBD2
TGTGCCAGCAGCCCGAGGGCTAGCGGGGCTATCTACAATGAGCAGTTCTTC
CASSPRASGAIYNEQFF
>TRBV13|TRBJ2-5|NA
TGTGCCAGCAGCGATAGACCAACGGGGACCCAGTACTTC
CASSDRPTGTQYF
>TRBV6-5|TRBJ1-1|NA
TGTGCCAGCAGTTACTCTGGCGGGAACACTGAAGCTTTCTTT
CASSYSGGNTEAFF
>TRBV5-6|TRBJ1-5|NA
TGTGCCAGCAGCTTGGGCGGAGGGACCGTTGTTCAGCCCCAGCATTTT
CASSLGGGTVVQPQHF
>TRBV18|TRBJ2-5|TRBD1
TGTGCCAGCTCACCGGGACAGCAAGAGACCCAGTACTTC
CASSPGQQETQYF